Sequencing of this TCR beta chain was carried out in a study of T cells in Graves' hyperthyroidism and ophthalmopathy. Study findings and constraints: Ophthalmopathy onset followed model prediction by a median about 6.9 months.

PBMCs were derived from 10 ml fresh peripheral blood. This CDR3 has 13 residues. CDR1 is MNHEY, CDR2 SVGEGT, per germline. The germline V and J ends were trimmed by 6 bases and 3 bases, with 12 bases remaining between them. Notes on this clonotype: The target antigen is unknown.

TCR beta CDR3 regions were amplified from RNA. First-round RT-PCR of the TCR CDR3 relied on the HTBI primer set. TCRdb ran MiXCR on the multiplex PCR reads and lists one entry per CDR3 protein. The sample holds about 350,000 distinct CDR3 sequences, about a sixth seen once. The TCR comes from a woman between 35 and 50 years old with Graves' ophthalmopathy. Source material: blood. The chain combines TRBV6-2 or TRBV6-3 with TRBJ2-7, with D unresolved. CDR3 in DNA: TGTGCCAGCAGGACTGCCACCTACTACGAGCAGTACTTC. Residues: CASRTATYYEQYF.